These T cell receptor beta chains were read from a single sample in a study of blood T cell repertoires in COVID-19. Only in-frame clones appear in the TCRdb table, and some are missing; sequencing was by immunoSEQ multiplex PCR. The sample lists around 170,000 clones, about 85% occurring once. Sequenced material: PBMCs or T cells enriched from blood (not recorded which). The receptors come from a woman aged 50 to 65 who had recovered from COVID-19. Each CDR3 is given with its conserved first and last residue. D genes are given only for firm matches. Not all rows give a size; the values are once, few, many and, for expanded clones, a class.

clone_size,j_call,v_call,cdr3_length,d_call,cdr3_nt,cdr3_aa
NA,TRBJ1-1,TRBV20-1,13,NA,TGCAGTGCTAGTATCAGGGAGAACACTGAAGCTTTCTTT,CSASIRENTEAFF
NA,TRBJ2-7,TRBV7-2,17,NA,TGTGCCAGCAGCTTAGCTGGTGGGCGGGGGCTCTCCTACGAGCAGTACTTC,CASSLAGGRGLSYEQYF
NA,TRBJ2-7,TRBV3-1/TRBV3-2,13,NA,TGTGCCAGCAGCCTTAGCGGCCCCTACGAGCAGTACTTC,CASSLSGPYEQYF
NA,TRBJ1-3,TRBV4-1,15,NA,TGCGCCAGCAGCAGCGGCCATGTCCAGTACGACACCATATATTTT,CASSSGHVQYDTIYF
NA,TRBJ1-1,TRBV11-3,15,TRBD1,TGTGCCAGCAGCGTCCCCGGGACAGGGAACACTGAAGCTTTCTTT,CASSVPGTGNTEAFF
NA,TRBJ2-5,TRBV3-1/TRBV3-2,15,TRBD1,TGTGCCAGCAGGGAGGGACAGGTAAAGGGGGAGACCCAGTACTTC,CASREGQVKGETQYF
few,TRBJ2-7,TRBV28,15,TRBD1,TGTGCCAGCAGCACTCCGGGACAGGGTATGTACGAGCAGTACTTC,CASSTPGQGMYEQYF
NA,TRBJ2-2,TRBV7-2,14,NA,TGTGCCAGCAGCTTAGCGCCGGAGGGCGGGGAGCTGTTTTTT,CASSLAPEGGELFF
NA,TRBJ1-2,TRBV11-2,13,NA,TGTGCCAGCAGCTTAGAAGGGGCTGGAGGCTACACCTTC,CASSLEGAGGYTF
NA,TRBJ2-1,TRBV28,16,TRBD2,TGTGCCAGCATGGTTGGGGGGACTAGGCGCTACAATGAGCAGTTCTTC,CASMVGGTRRYNEQFF